This TCR beta chain derives from a study of T cells in Graves' hyperthyroidism and ophthalmopathy. Study results and caveats: Blood samples included most of the expanded thyroid clonotypes exceeding 0.001.

The study left out patients who had uncontrolled infection, other autoimmune disease, pregnancy or lactation. The source of the PBMCs was 9.5 to 10 ml of fresh peripheral blood. The CDR3 spans 17 residues. In germline, CDR1 is KGHDR, CDR2 SFDVKD. After removal of 8 bases from V and 3 bases from J, the junction contained 14 bases not matched to a gene. This clonotype was found many times. Its antigen is not identified. RNA transcripts yielded amplified TCR beta CDR3 regions. HTBI primers were used for first-round RT-PCR of the TCR CDR3. One entry per CDR3 protein, called by TCRdb with MiXCR from the multiplex PCR reads. The repertoire includes fewer than 300,000 distinct CDR3 sequences, less than 30% of them detected once, and approximately 30% sits in the top ten.

The chain is built from TRBV24-1 and TRBJ2-2, with 7 bases fitting TRBD1. This TCR came from a man aged 35 to 55 with Graves' hyperthyroidism that later progressed to Graves' ophthalmopathy. The sequenced material came from blood. DNA for the CDR3: TGTGCCACCACCCCTGGGCCCCACAGGGGTGACACCGGGGAGCTGTTTTTT. It encodes CATTPGPHRGDTGELFF.